This is a list of T cell receptor beta chains from one sample in a study of cytomegalovirus exposure and HLA in healthy donors. Only in-frame clones appear in the TCRdb table, and some are missing; sequencing was by immunoSEQ multiplex PCR. This sample's table reports approximately 58,000 clones. Sequencing was carried out using PBMCs. The receptors were sampled from a man aged 25-45 years in good health and CMV-seropositive. The CDR3 runs from the conserved cysteine through the conserved F or W. A D gene is named only where the DNA matches it firmly. Not every row has a clone size; where given, it reads once, few, many or a size class.

>TRBV30|13|-|TRBD1|TRBJ1-1
CAWKGQGIAEAFF
TGTGCCTGGAAGGGACAGGGGATAGCTGAAGCTTTCTTT
>TRBV29-1|14|-|TRBD1|TRBJ2-7
CSDRGQGGAHEQYF
TGCAGTGACCGGGGACAGGGGGGTGCCCACGAGCAGTACTTC
>TRBV7-8|16|-|TRBD1|TRBJ2-7
CASSLRDRYSSGEQYF
TGTGCCAGCAGCCTCCGGGACAGGTACTCTTCTGGCGAGCAGTACTTC
>TRBV10-3|14|-|-|TRBJ1-1
CANRGKEGGTEAFF
TGTGCCAACCGGGGGAAGGAGGGAGGCACTGAAGCTTTCTTT
>TRBV7-2|13|-|TRBD1|TRBJ1-1
CASSQGGAGVAFF
TGTGCCAGCAGCCAAGGGGGCGCGGGTGTGGCTTTCTTT
>TRBV19|14|-|-|TRBJ1-1
CASSIGGIGTEAFF
TGTGCCAGTAGTATCGGGGGGATTGGCACTGAAGCTTTCTTT
>TRBV10-2|12|-|-|TRBJ1-2
CASSENRGGYTF
TGCGCCAGCAGTGAGAATAGGGGTGGCTACACCTTC
>TRBV5-1|15|-|-|TRBJ1-2
CASSLEGDANYGYTF
TGCGCCAGCAGCTTGGAAGGGGATGCTAACTATGGCTACACCTTC
>TRBV7-9|15|medium-sized|-|TRBJ1-4
CASSLVAVIFQKLFF
TGTGCCAGCAGCTTAGTCGCAGTCATCTTCCAAAAACTGTTTTTT
>TRBV4-1|16|-|-|TRBJ2-2
CASSQDRGQGTGELFF
TGCGCCAGCAGCCAAGACCGTGGGCAGGGTACCGGGGAGCTGTTTTTT
>TRBV7-8|14|-|-|TRBJ1-2
CASSLGQGRGGYTF
TGTGCCAGCAGCTTAGGCCAGGGGAGGGGTGGCTACACCTTC
>TRBV6-4|14|-|-|TRBJ2-1
CASSDGSSDNEQFF
TGTGCCAGCAGTGACGGGAGCTCCGACAATGAGCAGTTCTTC
>TRBV13|15|-|-|TRBJ1-1
CASSPRVGGQTEAFF
TGTGCCAGCAGCCCAAGGGTGGGGGGGCAGACTGAAGCTTTCTTT
>TRBV5-6|12|-|TRBD1|TRBJ2-1
CASSKQGREQFF
TGTGCCAGCAGCAAACAGGGGCGGGAGCAGTTCTTC
>TRBV6-6|13|-|TRBD1|TRBJ2-7
CASSYSSGGEQYF
TGTGCCAGCAGTTACTCGTCAGGGGGCGAGCAGTACTTC
>TRBV4-1|16|-|TRBD2|TRBJ2-1
CASSKVGTSGRNEQFF
TGCGCCAGCAGCAAAGTCGGGACTAGCGGGAGGAATGAGCAGTTCTTC
>TRBV9|15|-|-|TRBJ2-3
CASSVVEGGTDTQYF
TGTGCCAGCAGCGTAGTGGAGGGAGGCACAGATACGCAGTATTTT
>TRBV7-9|14|-|-|TRBJ1-1
CASSQYRVNTEAFF
TGTGCCAGCAGCCAATACAGGGTCAACACTGAAGCTTTCTTT
>TRBV2|15|-|-|TRBJ2-7
CASGGGQAVVYEQYF
TGTGCCAGCGGGGGAGGACAGGCGGTGGTCTACGAGCAGTACTTC
>TRBV5-1|11|-|-|TRBJ2-1
CASTDYNEQFF
TGCGCCAGCACAGACTACAATGAGCAGTTCTTC
>TRBV7-6|17|-|TRBD2|TRBJ2-1
CASSNTLPGTKEHEQFF
TGTGCCAGCAGCAACACCTTACCGGGGACTAAGGAACATGAGCAGTTCTTC
>TRBV2|16|-|TRBD1|TRBJ1-5
CASSEAPGTGDQPQHF
TGTGCCAGCAGTGAAGCCCCCGGGACAGGGGATCAGCCCCAGCATTTT
>TRBV6-6|16|-|-|TRBJ2-1
CASSYPRGTTDNEQFF
TGTGCCAGCAGTTACCCCCGTGGGACAACCGACAATGAGCAGTTCTTC